The rows below give T cell receptor beta chains drawn from one sample of a study of blood T cells in healthy people across ages. One entry per CDR3 protein results from TCRdb running MiXCR on the 5' RACE reads. The data show 1 million or so distinct CDR3 sequences, with about 25% seen just once and around 0.75% held by the top ten. The same specimen was also included in a second study, on T cells of mothers and their children.

Sequencing input: blood. The receptors stem from a girl aged 2-10 years in good health. The CDR3 runs from the conserved cysteine through the conserved F or W. Each record gives: V gene, clone size, D gene, J gene, CDR3 protein, CDR3 DNA. D genes are given only for firm matches. Only some rows state a clone size, as once, few, many or a class for expanded clones.

v_gene: TRBV10-3; abundance: few; d_gene: -; j_gene: TRBJ2-5; CDR3aa: CAARGGTSGMETQYF; CDR3nt: TGTGCCGCGAGGGGAGGGACATCGGGGATGGAGACCCAGTACTTC
v_gene: TRBV12-3/TRBV12-4; abundance: few; d_gene: TRBD1; j_gene: TRBJ1-6; CDR3aa: CASSLQGRDSPLHF; CDR3nt: TGTGCCAGCAGCCTACAGGGGAGAGATTCACCCCTCCACTTT
v_gene: TRBV4-3; abundance: -; d_gene: TRBD2; j_gene: TRBJ2-2; CDR3aa: CASSQILAGEGGELFF; CDR3nt: TGCGCCAGCAGCCAAATCCTAGCGGGAGAGGGCGGGGAGCTGTTTTTT
v_gene: TRBV20-1; abundance: -; d_gene: -; j_gene: TRBJ2-5; CDR3aa: CSADVMVAEETQYF; CDR3nt: TGCAGTGCCGACGTCATGGTAGCGGAAGAGACCCAGTACTTC
v_gene: TRBV5-1; abundance: -; d_gene: TRBD2; j_gene: TRBJ2-5; CDR3aa: CASSLGAGDGETQYF; CDR3nt: TGCGCCAGCAGCTTGGGAGCGGGAGATGGAGAGACCCAGTACTTC
v_gene: TRBV12-3/TRBV12-4; abundance: -; d_gene: -; j_gene: TRBJ1-6; CDR3aa: CASSLVAGQSPLHF; CDR3nt: TGTGCCAGCAGTTTGGTGGCAGGGCAATCACCCCTCCACTTT
v_gene: TRBV24-1; abundance: -; d_gene: -; j_gene: TRBJ1-5; CDR3aa: CATSDWRMEDPQHF; CDR3nt: TGTGCCACCAGTGATTGGAGGATGGAGGATCCCCAGCATTTT
v_gene: TRBV2; abundance: few; d_gene: TRBD2; j_gene: TRBJ2-1; CDR3aa: CASGSGRSVNEQFF; CDR3nt: TGTGCCAGCGGTAGCGGGAGGAGTGTTAATGAGCAGTTCTTC
v_gene: TRBV28; abundance: few; d_gene: TRBD1; j_gene: TRBJ2-5; CDR3aa: CASSKDRGPYNERFF; CDR3nt: TGTGCCAGCAGTAAGGACAGGGGACCCTACAATGAGCGGTTCTTC
v_gene: TRBV6-2/TRBV6-3; abundance: -; d_gene: -; j_gene: TRBJ2-5; CDR3aa: CASSALTVETQYF; CDR3nt: TGTGCCAGCAGTGCCCTGACAGTAGAGACCCAGTACTTC
v_gene: TRBV20-1; abundance: -; d_gene: TRBD2; j_gene: TRBJ2-5; CDR3aa: CSARSTTSGVQETQYF; CDR3nt: TGCAGTGCTAGATCAACTACTAGCGGAGTCCAAGAGACCCAGTACTTC